This T cell receptor (beta chain) was recovered during a study of response to subunit inactivated influenza vaccine. This clonotype was counted a few times. What it binds is not known. TCRdb fed the RT-PCR reads into MiXCR, producing one record per CDR3 protein. The table lists fewer than 750,000 distinct CDR3 sequences, about 15% of them singletons, with 11% in the top ten. The germline V gene encodes CDR1 SGHRS and CDR2 YFSETQ. The CDR3 has 13 residues. V was clipped by 5 bases and J by 6 bases, with 11 bases between them. The study, taken as a whole, reports: The authors offered the suggestion that each seasonal influenza vaccination recruits few new T cells.

This specimen consisted of PBMCs from blood, obtained less than 13 days after vaccination. The chain joins TRBV5-1 to TRBJ2-2; D may be TRBD2 (5 bases). The source is a man aged 50 to 60 who received an inactivated influenza vaccine. As DNA, the CDR3 is TGCGCCAGCAGTCGAACTAGTCCCGGGGAGCTGTTTTTT. Translating it yields CASSRTSPGELFF.